This T cell receptor beta chain was sequenced during a study of identical twins. Study-wide points: While abundant cord blood beta clonotypes carried fewer insertions, memory repertoires showed no such pattern.

TCRdb reanalysed the 5' RACE reads using MiXCR and keeps one entry per CDR3 protein. The sample contains a few hundred thousand distinct CDR3 sequences, approximately 16% of which appear only once. V lost 5 bases and J lost 4, with 11 bases in between. Germline V CDR1 and CDR2: LGHDT, YNNKEL (reference sequence). CDR3 length: 13 residues. This clonotype has only a few counts. Its antigen is undetermined. This same sample was also part of a study on yellow fever vaccine responses in identical twins.

The chain employs TRBV3-1 and TRBJ1-2, with a weak D call TRBD1 (6 bases). The receptor was derived from a woman under 30 in good health. Sequencing input: CD4+ T cells sorted from blood. CDR3 amino acids: CASSNTGPYGYTF. The CDR3 DNA reads TGTGCCAGCAGCAACACAGGGCCCTATGGCTACACCTTC.